Here is one T cell receptor (beta chain) with its context. The CDR3 extends over 14 amino acids. CDR1 is SGHAT, CDR2 FQDESV, per germline (reference sequence). The V gene end was trimmed by 5 bases and the J gene end by 4 bases; junction bases not matched to a gene: 6. In the authors' methods: Amplification from reference gene primers served as the basis for estimated nucleated cell counts. Sequenced by immunoSEQ multiplex PCR; TCRdb stores in-frame clones only, minus some. From that table come the V and J calls and clone size; the DNA was used to work out D and trimming. The sample has under 80,000 clones; just under 90% are singletons. The sample belongs to a study of blood T cell repertoires in COVID-19. Study-level background: Italy, Spain and the United States were the sources of the convalescent and acute COVID-19 samples. The analysed material was cDNA or gDNA that came from T cells, B-cell-depleted T cells, or PBMCs.

The chain has TRBV11-1 and TRBJ2-7, with 9 bases aligning to TRBD1. The source is a woman aged 80 or older with active COVID-19. Sample: peripheral blood. CDR3 in DNA: TGTGCCAGCAGCAAGGGACAGGGAGGATACGAGCAGTACTTC. Its translation is CASSKGQGGYEQYF.